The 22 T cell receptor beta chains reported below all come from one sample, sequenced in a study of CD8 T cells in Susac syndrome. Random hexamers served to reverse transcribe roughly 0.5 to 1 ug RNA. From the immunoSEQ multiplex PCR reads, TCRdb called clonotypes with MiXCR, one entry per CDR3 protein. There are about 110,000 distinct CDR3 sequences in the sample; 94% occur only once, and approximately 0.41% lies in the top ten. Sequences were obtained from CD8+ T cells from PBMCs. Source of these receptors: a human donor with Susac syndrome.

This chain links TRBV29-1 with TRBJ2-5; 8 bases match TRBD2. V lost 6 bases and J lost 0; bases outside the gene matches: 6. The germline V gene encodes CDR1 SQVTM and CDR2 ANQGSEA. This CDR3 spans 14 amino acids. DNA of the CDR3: TGCAGCGTCCTAGCGGGCCGGTACCAAGAGACCCAGTACTTC. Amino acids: CSVLAGRYQETQYF.

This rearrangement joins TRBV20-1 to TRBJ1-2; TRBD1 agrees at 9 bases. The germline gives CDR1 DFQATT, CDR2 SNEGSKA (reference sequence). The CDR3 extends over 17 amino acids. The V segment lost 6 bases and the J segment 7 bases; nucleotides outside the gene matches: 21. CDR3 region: CSARTLNPGQGVGGYTF. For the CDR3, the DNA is TGCAGTGCCCGTACCCTCAACCCGGGACAGGGAGTTGGTGGCTACACCTTC.

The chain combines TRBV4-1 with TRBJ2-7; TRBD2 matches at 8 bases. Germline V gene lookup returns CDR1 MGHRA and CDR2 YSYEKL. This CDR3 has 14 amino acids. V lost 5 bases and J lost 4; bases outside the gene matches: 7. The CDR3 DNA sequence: TGCGCCAGCAGCGACCCGGGACTAGGTTACGAGCAGTACTTC. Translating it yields CASSDPGLGYEQYF.

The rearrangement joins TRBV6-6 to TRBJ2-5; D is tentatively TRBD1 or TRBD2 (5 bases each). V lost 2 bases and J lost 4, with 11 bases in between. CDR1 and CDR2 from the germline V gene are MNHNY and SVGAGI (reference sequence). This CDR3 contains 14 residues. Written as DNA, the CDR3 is TGTGCCAGCAGTTACGGGGGAAGAGTAGAGACCCAGTACTTC. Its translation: CASSYGGRVETQYF.

The CDR3 nucleotides read TGCGCCAGCGGAGGACCAACCGACGAGCAGTTCTTC. Amino acids: CASGGPTDEQFF. V and J are TRBV4-3 and TRBJ2-1; TRBD2 is a possible D gene (5 bases). The CDR3 is 12 residues long. Deletions cut 8 bases from V and 10 bases from J, with 15 bases between. From germline, CDR1 is LGHNA and CDR2 YSLEER.

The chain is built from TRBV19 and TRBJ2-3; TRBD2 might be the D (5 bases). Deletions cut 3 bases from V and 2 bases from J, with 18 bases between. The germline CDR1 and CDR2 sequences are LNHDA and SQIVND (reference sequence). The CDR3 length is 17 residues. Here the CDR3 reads CASSIPFGGPNTDTQYF. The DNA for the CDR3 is TGTGCCAGTAGTATCCCCTTCGGAGGACCAAACACAGATACGCAGTATTTT.

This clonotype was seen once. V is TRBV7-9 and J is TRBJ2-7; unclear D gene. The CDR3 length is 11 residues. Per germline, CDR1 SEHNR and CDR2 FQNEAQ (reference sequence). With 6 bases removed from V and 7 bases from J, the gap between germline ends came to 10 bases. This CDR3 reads CASRNGREQYF. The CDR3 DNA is TGTGCCAGCAGGAACGGGCGGGAGCAGTACTTC. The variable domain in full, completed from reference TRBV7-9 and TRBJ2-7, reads DTGVSQNPRHKITKRGQNVTFRCDPISEHNRLYWYRQTLGQGPEFLTYFQNEAQLEKSRLLSDRFSAERPKGSFSTLEIQRTEQGDSAMYLCASRNGREQYFGPGTRLTVT.

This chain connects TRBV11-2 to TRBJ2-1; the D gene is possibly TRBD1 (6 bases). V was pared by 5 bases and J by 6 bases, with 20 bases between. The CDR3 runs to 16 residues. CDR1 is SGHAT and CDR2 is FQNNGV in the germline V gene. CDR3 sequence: CASSQKGVSGGNEQFF. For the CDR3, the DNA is TGTGCCAGCAGCCAGAAGGGGGTTTCGGGTGGCAATGAGCAGTTCTTC.

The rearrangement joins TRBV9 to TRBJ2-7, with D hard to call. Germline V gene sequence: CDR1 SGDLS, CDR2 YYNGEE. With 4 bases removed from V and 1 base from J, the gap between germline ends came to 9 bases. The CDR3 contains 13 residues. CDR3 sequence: CASSPEASYEQYF. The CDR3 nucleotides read TGTGCCAGCAGCCCTGAGGCGTCCTACGAGCAGTACTTC.

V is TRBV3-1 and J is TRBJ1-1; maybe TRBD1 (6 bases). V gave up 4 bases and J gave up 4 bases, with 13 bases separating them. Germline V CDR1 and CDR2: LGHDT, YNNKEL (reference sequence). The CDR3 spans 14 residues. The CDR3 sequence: CASSLRQGFTEAFF. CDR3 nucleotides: TGTGCCAGCAGCCTGCGCCAGGGGTTCACTGAAGCTTTCTTT.

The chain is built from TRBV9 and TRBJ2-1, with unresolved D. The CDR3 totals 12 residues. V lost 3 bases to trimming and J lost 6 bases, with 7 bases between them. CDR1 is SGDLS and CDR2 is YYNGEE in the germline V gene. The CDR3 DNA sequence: TGTGCCAGCAGCGAGGGATTCAATGAGCAGTTCTTC. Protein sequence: CASSEGFNEQFF.

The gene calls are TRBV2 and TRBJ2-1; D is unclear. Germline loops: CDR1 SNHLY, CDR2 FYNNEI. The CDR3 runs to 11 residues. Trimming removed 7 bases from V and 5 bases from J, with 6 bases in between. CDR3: CASTNDNEQFF. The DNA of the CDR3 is TGTGCCAGCACCAATGACAATGAGCAGTTCTTC.

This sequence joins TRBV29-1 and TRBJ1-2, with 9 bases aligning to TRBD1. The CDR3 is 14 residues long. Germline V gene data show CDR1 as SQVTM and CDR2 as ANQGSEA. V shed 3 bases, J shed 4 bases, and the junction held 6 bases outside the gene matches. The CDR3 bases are TGCAGCGTTGACCGGGACAGGGCCCTCTATGGCTACACCTTC. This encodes CSVDRDRALYGYTF.

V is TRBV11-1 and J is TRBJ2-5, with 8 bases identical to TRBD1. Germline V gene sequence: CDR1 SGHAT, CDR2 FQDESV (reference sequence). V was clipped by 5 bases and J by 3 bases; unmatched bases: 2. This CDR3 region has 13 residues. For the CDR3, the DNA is TGTGCCAGCAGCAACAGGGGGGAAGAGACCCAGTACTTC. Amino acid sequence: CASSNRGEETQYF. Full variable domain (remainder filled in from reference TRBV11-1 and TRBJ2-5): EAEVAQSPRYKITEKSQAVAFWCDPISGHATLYWYRQILGQGPELLVQFQDESVVDDSQLPKDRFSAERLKGVDSTLKIQPAELGDSAMYLCASSNRGEETQYFGPGTRLLVL.

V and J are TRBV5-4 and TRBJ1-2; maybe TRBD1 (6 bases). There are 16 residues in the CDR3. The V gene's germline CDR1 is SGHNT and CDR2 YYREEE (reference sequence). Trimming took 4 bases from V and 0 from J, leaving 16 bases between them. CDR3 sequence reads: CASSLAPGQTNYGYTF. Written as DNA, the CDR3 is TGTGCCAGCAGCCTGGCTCCGGGACAAACTAACTATGGCTACACCTTC.

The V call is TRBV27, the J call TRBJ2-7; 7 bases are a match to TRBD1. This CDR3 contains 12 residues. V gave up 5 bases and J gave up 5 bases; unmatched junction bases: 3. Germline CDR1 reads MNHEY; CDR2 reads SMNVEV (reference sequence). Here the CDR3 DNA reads TGTGCCAGCAGTCAGACAGGGAACGAGCAGTACTTC. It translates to CASSQTGNEQYF.

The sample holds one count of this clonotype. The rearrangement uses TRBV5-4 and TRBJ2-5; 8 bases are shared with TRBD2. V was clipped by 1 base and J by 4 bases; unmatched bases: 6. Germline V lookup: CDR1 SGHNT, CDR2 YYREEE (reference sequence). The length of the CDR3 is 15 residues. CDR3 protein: CASSLKGGGRETQYF. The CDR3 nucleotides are TGTGCCAGCAGCTTGAAAGGCGGGGGGAGAGAGACCCAGTACTTC. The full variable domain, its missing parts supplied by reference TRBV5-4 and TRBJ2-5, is ETGVTQSPTHLIKTRGQQVTLRCSSQSGHNTVSWYQQALGQGPQFIFQYYREEENGRGNFPPRFSGLQFPNYSSELNVNALELDDSALYLCASSLKGGGRETQYFGPGTRLLVL.

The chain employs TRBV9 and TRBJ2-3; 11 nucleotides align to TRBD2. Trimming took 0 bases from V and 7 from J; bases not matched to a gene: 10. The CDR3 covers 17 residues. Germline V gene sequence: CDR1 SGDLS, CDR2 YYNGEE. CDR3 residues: CASSVAGTSGRVNTQYF. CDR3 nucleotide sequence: TGTGCCAGCAGCGTAGCCGGGACTAGCGGCCGGGTCAATACGCAGTATTTT.

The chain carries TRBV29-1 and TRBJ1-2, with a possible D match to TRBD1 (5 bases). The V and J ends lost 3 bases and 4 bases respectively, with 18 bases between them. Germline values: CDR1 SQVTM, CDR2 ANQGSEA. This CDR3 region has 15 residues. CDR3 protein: CSVEDPEGFLYGYTF. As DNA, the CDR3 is TGCAGCGTTGAGGATCCCGAGGGGTTCCTCTATGGCTACACCTTC.

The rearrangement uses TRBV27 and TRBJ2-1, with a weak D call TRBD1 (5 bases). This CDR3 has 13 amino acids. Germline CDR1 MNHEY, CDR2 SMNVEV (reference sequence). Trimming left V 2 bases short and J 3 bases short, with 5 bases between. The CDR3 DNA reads TGTGCCAGCAGTTTACAGGGCTACAATGAGCAGTTCTTC. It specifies CASSLQGYNEQFF.

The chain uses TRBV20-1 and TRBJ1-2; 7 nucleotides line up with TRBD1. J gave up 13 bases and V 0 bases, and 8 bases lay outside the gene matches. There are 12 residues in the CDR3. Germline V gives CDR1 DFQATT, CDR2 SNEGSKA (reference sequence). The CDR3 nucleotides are TGCAGTGCTAGAGATCTCGGGGACAGCAGCACCTTC. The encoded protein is CSARDLGDSSTF.

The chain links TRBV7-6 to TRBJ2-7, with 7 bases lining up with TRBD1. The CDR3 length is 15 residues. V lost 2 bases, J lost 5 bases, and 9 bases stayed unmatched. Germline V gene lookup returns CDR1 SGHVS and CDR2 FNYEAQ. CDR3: CASSLNPRGLDEQYF. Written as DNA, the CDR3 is TGTGCCAGCAGCTTAAATCCTAGGGGGCTCGACGAGCAGTACTTC.